The rows below give T cell receptor beta chains drawn from one sample of a study of T cell responses to AZD1222 COVID-19 vaccine. Method: immunoSEQ multiplex PCR; TCRdb's copy keeps in-frame clones and lacks some. The sample consists of around 190,000 clones, around 88% of them appearing once. Here the sequenced sample was peripheral blood, taken 28 days after the second AZD1222 dose. The receptors were gathered from an adult who received the AZD1222 COVID-19 vaccine. Both conserved end residues are part of each CDR3. Each record gives: V gene, D gene, J gene, clone size, CDR3 protein, CDR3 DNA. D genes are given only for firm matches. A row's size may be missing; if present it is once, few, many or a size class.

V: TRBV19
D: -
J: TRBJ2-3
size: -
CDR3: CASRRGLLGGTDTQYF
DNA: TGTGCCAGTAGGAGGGGACTTTTGGGAGGCACAGATACGCAGTATTTT

V: TRBV27
D: TRBD2
J: TRBJ2-2
size: -
CDR3: CASSLRTSGDTGELFF
DNA: TGTGCCAGCAGTCTGAGGACTAGCGGAGACACCGGGGAGCTGTTTTTT

V: TRBV5-6
D: -
J: TRBJ1-1
size: -
CDR3: CASSWGIGDTEAFF
DNA: TGTGCCAGCAGCTGGGGCATAGGGGACACTGAAGCTTTCTTT

V: TRBV5-6
D: -
J: TRBJ1-5
size: -
CDR3: CASSLMAGIQPQHF
DNA: TGTGCCAGCAGCTTGATGGCAGGGATACAGCCCCAGCATTTT

V: TRBV28
D: -
J: TRBJ1-1
size: -
CDR3: CASRLTGEWTEAFF
DNA: TGTGCCAGCAGACTAACCGGGGAATGGACTGAAGCTTTCTTT

V: TRBV6-5
D: TRBD1
J: TRBJ1-2
size: -
CDR3: CASRPPGQALGGYTF
DNA: TGTGCCAGCAGGCCCCCGGGACAGGCGCTTGGAGGCTACACCTTC

V: TRBV5-5
D: TRBD2
J: TRBJ2-1
size: -
CDR3: CASSSTSGGNYNEQFF
DNA: TGTGCCAGCAGCAGTACTAGCGGGGGGAACTACAATGAGCAGTTCTTC

V: TRBV4-2
D: TRBD2
J: TRBJ2-5
size: -
CDR3: CASSQAGTSLGETQYF
DNA: TGTGCCAGCAGCCAAGCCGGGACTAGTCTTGGCGAGACCCAGTACTTC

V: TRBV3-1/TRBV3-2
D: TRBD1
J: TRBJ2-7
size: -
CDR3: CASSQRTGSSGQYF
DNA: TGTGCCAGCAGCCAGAGGACAGGCTCGAGCGGACAGTACTTC

V: TRBV6-5
D: -
J: TRBJ2-1
size: -
CDR3: CASSYGVANEQFF
DNA: TGTGCCAGCAGTTACGGGGTAGCTAATGAGCAGTTCTTC

V: TRBV18
D: TRBD1
J: TRBJ2-1
size: -
CDR3: CASSQGQGAYNEQFF
DNA: TGTGCCAGCTCACAGGGACAGGGGGCTTACAATGAGCAGTTCTTC

V: TRBV7-3
D: -
J: TRBJ1-1
size: -
CDR3: CASSNGLGRSEAFF
DNA: TGTGCCAGCAGCAACGGACTGGGGCGGAGTGAAGCTTTCTTT

V: TRBV29-1
D: TRBD2
J: TRBJ2-7
size: -
CDR3: CSAGLAYYEQYF
DNA: TGCAGCGCCGGACTAGCGTACTACGAGCAGTACTTC

V: TRBV10-3
D: -
J: TRBJ1-4
size: -
CDR3: CAISEGARSEKLFF
DNA: TGTGCCATCAGTGAGGGGGCGCGAAGTGAAAAACTGTTTTTT

V: TRBV27
D: TRBD1
J: TRBJ1-1
size: once
CDR3: CASRGQGAWENTEAFF
DNA: TGTGCCAGCAGGGGACAGGGGGCGTGGGAGAACACTGAAGCTTTCTTT

V: TRBV23-1
D: -
J: TRBJ1-2
size: -
CDR3: CASSQPGHFYGYTF
DNA: TGCGCCAGCAGTCAACCGGGACACTTCTATGGCTACACCTTC

V: TRBV27
D: -
J: TRBJ1-3
size: -
CDR3: CASSPLSGNTIYF
DNA: TGTGCCAGCAGTCCTCTCTCTGGAAACACCATATATTTT

V: TRBV5-4
D: -
J: TRBJ1-6
size: -
CDR3: CASSLDQAYNSPLHF
DNA: TGTGCCAGCAGCTTGGACCAGGCTTATAATTCACCCCTCCACTTT

V: TRBV5-1
D: -
J: TRBJ1-2
size: -
CDR3: CASSLVGGYGYTF
DNA: TGCGCCAGCAGCTTGGTTGGGGGCTATGGCTACACCTTC

V: TRBV9
D: -
J: TRBJ1-4
size: -
CDR3: CASSVTGSNEKLFF
DNA: TGTGCCAGCAGCGTGACAGGCTCTAATGAAAAACTGTTTTTT

V: TRBV3-1/TRBV3-2
D: TRBD2
J: TRBJ2-7
size: -
CDR3: CASSQVSGGHSLYEQYF
DNA: TGTGCCAGCAGCCAAGTTAGCGGGGGGCACTCATTGTACGAGCAGTACTTC

V: TRBV6-1
D: TRBD1
J: TRBJ1-1
size: -
CDR3: CASSDRGAMNTEAFF
DNA: TGTGCCAGCAGTGACAGGGGGGCCATGAACACTGAAGCTTTCTTT

V: TRBV16
D: TRBD2
J: TRBJ2-3
size: -
CDR3: CASSQTSGAYTQYF
DNA: TGTGCCAGCAGCCAAACTAGCGGGGCATATACGCAGTATTTT

V: TRBV19
D: -
J: TRBJ1-5
size: -
CDR3: CASRAPPGFGINQPQHF
DNA: TGTGCCAGTAGGGCCCCCCCGGGGTTTGGGATCAATCAGCCCCAGCATTTT

V: TRBV5-1
D: TRBD2
J: TRBJ2-5
size: -
CDR3: CASSPRLAGVKTQYF
DNA: TGCGCCAGCAGCCCTCGACTAGCGGGGGTTAAGACCCAGTACTTC

V: TRBV7-6
D: -
J: TRBJ1-2
size: -
CDR3: CASSLDPGVYGYTF
DNA: TGTGCCAGCAGCTTGGATCCAGGAGTCTATGGCTACACCTTC

V: TRBV6-5
D: -
J: TRBJ1-4
size: -
CDR3: CASSLYPNEKLFF
DNA: TGTGCCAGCAGTCTGTACCCTAATGAAAAACTGTTTTTT

V: TRBV14
D: TRBD2
J: TRBJ2-3
size: -
CDR3: CASSQVAGLAGGSTDTQYF
DNA: TGTGCCAGCAGCCAAGTGGCCGGACTAGCGGGGGGAAGCACAGATACGCAGTATTTT

V: TRBV9
D: TRBD1
J: TRBJ1-5
size: -
CDR3: CASSAGQGGNQPQHF
DNA: TGTGCCAGCAGCGCCGGACAGGGGGGCAATCAGCCCCAGCATTTT

V: TRBV5-6
D: -
J: TRBJ1-1
size: few
CDR3: CASSLNTEAFF
DNA: TGTGCCAGCAGCTTGAACACTGAAGCTTTCTTT